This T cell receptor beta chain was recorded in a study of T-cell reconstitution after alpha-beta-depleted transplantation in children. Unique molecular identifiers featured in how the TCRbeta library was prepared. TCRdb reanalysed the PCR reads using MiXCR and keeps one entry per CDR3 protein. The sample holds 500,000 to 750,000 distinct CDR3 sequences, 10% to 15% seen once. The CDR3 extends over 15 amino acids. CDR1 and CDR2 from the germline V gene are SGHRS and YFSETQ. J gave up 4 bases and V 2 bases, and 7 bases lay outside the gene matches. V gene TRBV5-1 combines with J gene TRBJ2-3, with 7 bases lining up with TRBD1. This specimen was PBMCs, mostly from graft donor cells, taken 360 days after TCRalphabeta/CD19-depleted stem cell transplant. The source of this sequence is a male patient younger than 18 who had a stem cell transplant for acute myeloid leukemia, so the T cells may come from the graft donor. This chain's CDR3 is CASSLVTGLADTQYF. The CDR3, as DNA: TGCGCCAGCAGCTTAGTGACAGGGTTGGCAGATACGCAGTATTTT.